The T cell receptor beta chain under discussion was sequenced for a study of T cell clusters in autoimmune cytopenias. CDR3 length equals 15 residues. Germline CDR1 MNHNS, CDR2 SASEGT. TRB amplification used approximately 0.25 ug of peripheral blood genomic DNA. By frequency, this clonotype is medium-sized. Multiplex touch-down PCR amplified TRB using TRB-A and TRB-B pools in one tube. TCRdb reprocessed the multiplex PCR reads and reports one entry per CDR3 protein, with no DNA. The sample holds around 1,900 distinct CDR3 sequences. The source is a human donor with an autoimmune cytopenia or autoimmune hepatitis (not recorded which). The chain carries TRBV6-1 and TRBJ2-2; TCRdb designates TRBD1, a call that cannot be tested without DNA. Sample: peripheral blood. CDR3 protein: CASSEGDRDTGELFF.